One and the same sample provided the 7 T cell receptor beta chains below, sequenced in a study of cytomegalovirus exposure and HLA in healthy donors. Amplification used 60 Vbeta primers and 13 Jbeta primers. Data came from immunoSEQ multiplex PCR; TCRdb stores just in-frame clones and leaves some out. The sample has around 170,000 clones, around 80% seen once. Sequences were obtained from PBMCs. The source of these receptors is a man between 40 and 49 years old in good health and CMV-seronegative.

The V and J genes are TRBV18 and TRBJ1-1, with D maybe TRBD1 (5 bases). Germline CDR1 KGHSH, CDR2 LQKENI. V was trimmed by 4 bases and J by 1 base, leaving 13 bases between them. This CDR3 comprises 15 residues. The CDR3 loop is CASSLTDMENTEAFF. The CDR3 DNA sequence: TGTGCCAGCTCACTTACGGACATGGAGAACACTGAAGCTTTCTTT.

The rearrangement uses TRBV7-2 and TRBJ1-2; D gene unclear. The CDR3 extends over 14 amino acids. Germline CDR1 is SGHTA and CDR2 is FQGNSA. The germline V and J ends were trimmed by 3 bases and 4 bases, with 12 bases remaining between them. The CDR3 region is CASSFTSQAYGYTF. The CDR3 nucleotides read TGTGCCAGCAGCTTCACATCGCAGGCCTATGGCTACACCTTC.

The chain uses TRBV6-1 and TRBJ1-5, with 7 bases that match TRBD1. The germline CDR1 and CDR2 sequences are MNHNS and SASEGT. There are 14 residues in the CDR3. The V segment lost 8 bases and the J segment 7 bases; nucleotides outside the gene matches: 11. This CDR3 reads CASASEGARQPQHF. The CDR3 DNA reads as TGTGCCAGCGCTTCCGAGGGGGCGAGGCAGCCCCAGCATTTT.

This clone occurred a few times. The V call is TRBV21-1, the J call TRBJ2-4; the table's D call of TRBD2 was not tested on the DNA. TRBV21-1 is labeled a pseudogene. CDR3 length equals 14 residues. CDR3 bases: TGTGCCAGCAGCAAACGGGGATGCAAAAACATTCAGTACTTC. It specifies CASSKRGCKNIQYF.

The V and J genes are TRBV5-4 and TRBJ1-1; D is possibly TRBD1 (5 bases). CDR1 is SGHNT and CDR2 is YYREEE in the germline V gene (reference sequence). V lost 1 base to trimming and J lost 1 base, with 20 bases between them. The CDR3 is 18 residues long. In nucleotides, the CDR3 is TGTGCCAGCAGCTTGCTCAGGTCGAGCTTGGGGCAGAACACTGAAGCTTTCTTT. Translated, it gives CASSLLRSSLGQNTEAFF.

This clone was recorded only once. V and J are TRBV7-2 and TRBJ1-1; TRBD1 aligns across 7 bases. The CDR3 is 14 amino acids. Germline V gene data show CDR1 as SGHTA and CDR2 as FQGNSA. The J segment lost 4 bases and the V segment lost 5 bases, leaving 7 bases of the junction unmatched. CDR3 bases: TGTGCCAGCAGCCAGGGGGTAGGGGTCACTGAAGCTTTCTTT. Translated, it gives CASSQGVGVTEAFF.

The J gene is TRBJ1-1, the V gene TRBV29-1; 9 bases agree with TRBD1. Germline CDR1 and CDR2: SQVTM and ANQGSEA. Trimming took 7 bases from V and 5 from J; bases not matched to a gene: 8. The CDR3 consists of 13 residues. The CDR3 protein is CSGSTGGRTEAFF. The DNA for the CDR3 is TGCAGCGGGTCTACAGGGGGCCGGACTGAAGCTTTCTTT.